Listed here is a single T cell receptor beta chain. Its antigen remains unknown. This CDR3 is 17 amino acids long. Unmatched junction bases numbered 6, after V lost 0 bases and J lost 7 bases. From germline, CDR1 is SGHRS and CDR2 YFSETQ. The sample comes from a study of blood T cells in healthy people across ages. Findings of the study overall: More naive CD4+ cells and higher diversity were found in long-lived than in aged donors.

Then a second PCR, running about 6 to 11 cycles, was carried out with a sample-barcoded 5' primer and a J-beta primer mix. Each CDR3 protein gets one entry after TCRdb re-called the 5' RACE reads with MiXCR. The data contain approximately 1.5 million distinct CDR3 sequences, about 42% of them singletons. V gene TRBV5-1 combines with J gene TRBJ1-6; 11 bases match TRBD1. This sequence was found in a woman between 18 and 30 years old in good health. The sequencing sample was made of blood. The CDR3 DNA reads as TGCGCCAGCAGCTTGGCCCCGGGACAGGGGGGAAATTCACCCCTCCACTTT. Its translation: CASSLAPGQGGNSPLHF.